The present T cell receptor (beta chain) was sequenced within a study of PD-1 blockade in classical Hodgkin lymphoma. Study-wide background: Patients received nivolumab 3 mg/kg intravenously every 2 weeks.

The time point was: cycle 4 day 1 (C4D1), after 6 weeks of nivolumab. There was relapse after autologous stem cell transplantation in every patient, and there was variation in brentuximab vedotin exposure. Germline CDR1 and CDR2: SQVTM and ANQGSEA. CDR3 size: 13 residues. Trimming removed 2 bases at V and 3 bases at J, with 8 bases between. Worth noting for this clone: Its target is unknown.

Findings of the study overall: CD4+ TCR diversity climbed significantly by C4D1, unlike CD8+ TCR diversity. TCR diversity at baseline was reported to be reduced in newly diagnosed patients relative to healthy donors. Repertoire differences lack defined causes, possibly disease activity or prior therapy.

Profiling relied on immunoSEQ multiplex PCR, and the TCRdb table lists in-frame clones only, not all of them. This table holds some 27,000 clones, about four fifths found once. The receptor comes from a human donor with classical Hodgkin lymphoma. J is TRBJ1-5 and V is TRBV29-1; TRBD1 is a possible D gene (5 bases). The specimen comprised peripheral blood mononuclear cells (PBMCs), sampled before the fourth cycle of nivolumab. CDR3 nucleotide sequence: TGCAGCGTTGAAATGGGGACCAATCAGCCCCAGCATTTT. It encodes CSVEMGTNQPQHF.